One and the same sample provided the 23 T cell receptor beta chains below, sequenced in a study of blood T cell repertoires in COVID-19. The protocol was immunoSEQ multiplex PCR, while the TCRdb copy is restricted to in-frame clones and leaves out a portion. The data show 200,000 to 250,000 clones, 80% to 95% seen once. Sequenced input: PBMCs or T cells enriched from blood (not recorded which). The origin of the receptors is a woman younger than 30 who had recovered from COVID-19.

The CDR3 DNA is TGTGCCACCAGCGGGGGGAGGCAGGGACTATATGATCAGCCCCAGCATTTT. It encodes CATSGGRQGLYDQPQHF. The V and J genes are TRBV15 and TRBJ1-5; TRBD1 might be the D (5 bases). The V gene's germline CDR1 is LNHNV and CDR2 YYDKDF (reference sequence). This CDR3 comprises 17 residues. With 5 bases removed from V and 5 bases from J, the gap between germline ends came to 22 bases.

The chain has TRBV14 and TRBJ2-3, with D possibly matching TRBD2 (5 bases). V was pared by 4 bases and J by 0 bases, with 5 bases between. This CDR3 contains 13 residues. CDR1 and CDR2 (germline): SGHDN, FVKESK. CDR3 region: CASSRGSTDTQYF. The CDR3 nucleotides are TGTGCCAGCAGCCGAGGGAGCACAGATACGCAGTATTTT.

This chain's CDR3 is CASSPRNSYGYTF. DNA of the CDR3: TGTGCCAGCTCACCACGTAACAGCTATGGCTACACCTTC. This chain joins TRBV18 and TRBJ1-2; D is undetermined. The CDR3 spans 13 residues. CDR1 KGHSH and CDR2 LQKENI come from the germline V gene. Trimming took off 1 base at V and 4 bases at J, with 7 bases between the two ends.

The chain has TRBV4-1 and TRBJ1-2, with TRBD1 matching 7 bases. CDR3 size: 14 residues. V lost 0 bases, J lost 8 bases, and 6 bases stayed unmatched. Germline CDR1 reads MGHRA; CDR2 reads YSYEKL. The CDR3 is CASSQDQAGGGYTF. The CDR3 nucleotides read TGCGCCAGCAGCCAAGATCAGGCAGGGGGAGGCTACACCTTC.

This chain links TRBV28 with TRBJ1-2; D might be TRBD1 (5 bases). Per the germline V gene, CDR1 is MDHEN and CDR2 is SYDVKM. The CDR3 contains 11 residues. V lost 10 bases, J lost 8 bases, and 14 bases lay in between. CDR3 region: CATIGGAGYTF. The CDR3 coding sequence is TGTGCCACCATAGGCGGGGCCGGCTACACCTTC.

This chain links TRBV7-8 with TRBJ1-6; 7 nucleotides align to TRBD1. Germline V gene data show CDR1 as SGHVS and CDR2 as FQNEAQ. This CDR3 contains 15 residues. The V gene end was trimmed by 1 base and the J gene end by 10 bases; junction bases not matched to a gene: 7. The chain's CDR3 is CASSLGQGRRSPLHF. CDR3 bases: TGTGCCAGCAGCTTAGGACAGGGTAGGAGATCACCCCTCCACTTT.

This clone was counted once. The chain employs TRBV12-3 or TRBV12-4 and TRBJ1-2; D ambiguous. Trimming took off 4 bases at V and 5 bases at J, with 5 bases between the two ends. The CDR3 totals 11 residues. DNA of the CDR3: TGTGCCAGCAGTTCCTTTTATGGCTACACCTTC. Its translation is CASSSFYGYTF.

The chain is built from TRBV6-5 and TRBJ2-7; D gene uncertain. The CDR3 runs 12 residues. The germline gives CDR1 MNHEY, CDR2 SVGAGI. V lost 6 bases and J 2 bases, leaving 8 bases between the germline ends. The CDR3, as DNA: TGTGCCAGCAGCAACGAGGCCTACGAGCAGTACTTC. This sequence encodes CASSNEAYEQYF.

The chain has TRBV11-2 and TRBJ2-3; 10 bases are shared with TRBD2. This CDR3 comprises 18 residues. J lost 2 bases, V lost 3 bases, and 11 bases had no gene match. Germline V lookup: CDR1 SGHAT, CDR2 FQNNGV. CDR3 nucleotide sequence: TGTGCCAGCAGCTTCGGTCTAGCGGGGGTAAAGATCACAGATACGCAGTATTTT. Its protein is CASSFGLAGVKITDTQYF.

The rearrangement joins TRBV5-6 to TRBJ2-1; the match to TRBD2 covers 9 bases. The CDR3 spans 18 residues. CDR1 is SGHDT and CDR2 is YYEEEE in the germline V gene. V dropped 5 bases and J dropped 8; count of bases not matched to a gene: 20. The DNA of the CDR3 is TGTGCCAGCAGACACACGGGACTAGCAATTGGCCCGGGGGATGAGCAGTTCTTC. Its protein product is CASRHTGLAIGPGDEQFF.

This chain uses TRBV7-2 with TRBJ1-2; maybe TRBD1 (6 bases). Germline-derived CDR1 and CDR2 are SGHTA and FQGNSA. V was shortened by 5 bases and J by 4 bases, with 11 bases between the two germline ends. The CDR3 spans 13 residues. The CDR3 spells CASSPRTAYGYTF. CDR3 DNA sequence: TGTGCCAGCAGCCCCCGGACAGCCTATGGCTACACCTTC. The complete variable domain, with remaining parts taken from reference TRBV7-2 and TRBJ1-2, reads GAGVSQSPSNKVTEKGKDVELRCDPISGHTALYWYRQSLGQGLEFLIYFQGNSAPDKSGLPSDRFSAERTGGSVSTLTIQRTQQEDSAVYLCASSPRTAYGYTFGSGTRLTVV.

This chain uses TRBV4-1 with TRBJ1-1; 8 bases are a match to TRBD1. Per germline, CDR1 MGHRA and CDR2 YSYEKL. J lost 4 bases, V lost 3 bases, and 7 bases had no gene match. This CDR3 contains 15 residues. The CDR3 coding sequence is TGCGCCAGCAGCCATCGGACAGGGACCGCCACTGAAGCTTTCTTT. Translation gives CASSHRTGTATEAFF.

This sequence joins TRBV2 and TRBJ1-2; D is uncertain. The germline CDR1 and CDR2 sequences are SNHLY and FYNNEI. Deletions cut 4 bases from V and 8 bases from J, with 20 bases between. This CDR3 contains 15 residues. CDR3: CASSARTGDSGGYTF. The CDR3 nucleotides are TGTGCCAGCAGTGCCCGGACGGGCGATTCGGGGGGCTACACCTTC.

This clone was picked up one time. The chain joins TRBV7-9 to TRBJ1-1; 7 bases fit TRBD1. The CDR3 covers 12 residues. With V trimmed by 5 bases and J by 7 bases, 4 bases remained unmatched. Germline V lookup: CDR1 SEHNR, CDR2 FQNEAQ (reference sequence). The CDR3 loop is CASSPRDSEAFF. CDR3 DNA sequence: TGTGCCAGCAGCCCGAGGGACAGTGAAGCTTTCTTT.

The chain employs TRBV5-1 and TRBJ2-7; 9 bases match TRBD1. Germline CDR1 reads SGHRS; CDR2 reads YFSETQ. This CDR3 region has 14 residues. Trimming cost V 3 bases and J 6 bases; bases outside gene matches: 7. The CDR3 is CASSWGTGGGEQYF. Written as DNA, the CDR3 is TGCGCCAGCAGCTGGGGTACAGGGGGCGGCGAGCAGTACTTC.

The sample holds one count of this clone. The chain joins TRBV9 to TRBJ1-1, with unresolved D. V was trimmed by 4 bases and J by 3 bases, leaving 10 bases between them. Germline-derived CDR1 and CDR2 are SGDLS and YYNGEE. The CDR3 is 13 amino acids. The CDR3 DNA sequence: TGTGCCAGCAGCTCTCATCCGGACACTGAAGCTTTCTTT. It is translated as CASSSHPDTEAFF.

The chain recombines TRBV18 with TRBJ1-5, with TRBD1 matching 8 bases. This CDR3 spans 17 amino acids. V was clipped by 3 bases and J by 7 bases; unmatched bases: 14. Germline loops: CDR1 KGHSH, CDR2 LQKENI. The CDR3 loop reads CASSPQDRVVPGQPQHF. Written as DNA, the CDR3 is TGTGCCAGCTCACCGCAGGACAGGGTCGTTCCGGGGCAGCCCCAGCATTTT.

V is TRBV5-4 and J is TRBJ2-1; 7 bases match TRBD2. Germline-derived CDR1 and CDR2 are SGHNT and YYREEE (reference sequence). The CDR3 is 17 amino acids. V was pared by 4 bases and J by 0 bases, with 10 bases of the junction left unmatched. The CDR3 spells CASSREPGGSSYNEQFF. CDR3 in DNA: TGTGCCAGCAGCAGGGAGCCCGGGGGGAGCTCCTACAATGAGCAGTTCTTC.

This clone was seen just once. V and J are TRBV10-3 and TRBJ1-2; the D is unclear. The CDR3 runs 12 residues. V was shortened by 11 bases and J by 6 bases, with 16 bases between the two germline ends. Looked up from germline, CDR1 is ENHRY and CDR2 is SYGVKD. Here the CDR3 reads CAVRHREDGYTF. CDR3 in DNA: TGTGCCGTCCGACATCGGGAAGATGGCTACACCTTC.

The gene calls are TRBV4-1 and TRBJ2-7; 9 positions agree with TRBD2. The CDR3 spans 16 residues. Germline trimming cut 2 bases from V and 0 bases from J; bases unmatched to any gene: 5. CDR1 is MGHRA, CDR2 YSYEKL, per germline. The CDR3 DNA is TGCGCCAGCAGCCAAACTAGCGGGTTGAGCTCCTACGAGCAGTACTTC. It encodes CASSQTSGLSSYEQYF.

The CDR3 loop reads CASSYTLVGVTYNEQFF. CDR3 nucleotides: TGTGCCAGTAGTTATACCCTGGTGGGAGTCACCTACAATGAGCAGTTCTTC. This chain uses TRBV19 with TRBJ2-1; TRBD2 is a possible D gene (5 bases). CDR3 size: 17 residues. Deletions cut 5 bases from V and 2 bases from J, with 19 bases between. Germline CDR1 is LNHDA and CDR2 is SQIVND (reference sequence).

The J gene is TRBJ1-1, the V gene TRBV5-4; D unclear. Germline CDR1 SGHNT, CDR2 YYREEE (reference sequence). The CDR3 spans 14 residues. Trimming took 2 bases from V and 1 from J, leaving 9 bases between them. For the CDR3, the DNA is TGTGCCAGCAGCTTCGGAGGAAGGAACACTGAAGCTTTCTTT. It encodes CASSFGGRNTEAFF.

The V gene is TRBV28, the J gene TRBJ1-2; no clear D. The CDR3 loop spans 12 amino acids. Germline assignment: CDR1 MDHEN and CDR2 SYDVKM. Trimming left V 8 bases short and J 6 bases short, with 13 bases between. CDR3 amino acids: CASLREADGYTF. The CDR3 DNA sequence: TGTGCCAGCCTCCGGGAGGCAGATGGCTACACCTTC.